These 17 T cell receptor beta chains were all obtained from the same sample, sequenced in a study of cytomegalovirus exposure and HLA in healthy donors. Method: immunoSEQ multiplex PCR; TCRdb's copy keeps in-frame clones and lacks some. The repertoire holds approximately 100,000 clones, approximately 88% seen once, with 3% to 4.5% in the top ten. Sequenced sample: PBMCs. The receptor source for this set is a woman in her twenties or thirties in good health and CMV-seronegative.

This clone showed up just a few times. The chain has TRBV5-1 and TRBJ1-2; tentatively, D is TRBD1 (5 bases). Germline CDR1 is SGHRS and CDR2 is YFSETQ. The CDR3 has 12 residues. Between the trimmed V and J ends, which lost 0 bases and 6 bases, there was a span of 6 bases. This CDR3 reads CASSLEGDGYTF. The DNA of the CDR3 is TGCGCCAGCAGCTTGGAAGGGGATGGCTACACCTTC.

J is TRBJ2-7 and V is TRBV7-3, with a possible D match to TRBD2 (7 bases). The germline V and J ends were trimmed by 5 bases and 0 bases, with 20 bases remaining between them. CDR3 size: 17 residues. CDR1 is SGHTA, CDR2 FQGTGA, per germline. The CDR3 DNA reads as TGTGCCAGCAGCCAACCCGGGGGGCGGGAAAGCTCCTACGAGCAGTACTTC. The encoded protein is CASSQPGGRESSYEQYF.

The CDR3 bases are TGTGCCAGCAGCCCCAATGTGGGCGACGGCTACAATGAGCAGTTCTTC. Protein sequence: CASSPNVGDGYNEQFF. The chain carries TRBV4-2 and TRBJ2-1; D is ambiguous. This CDR3 is 16 amino acids long. The V gene lost 4 bases and the J gene lost 3 bases, with 16 bases spanning the gap. Germline V gene data show CDR1 as LGHNA and CDR2 as YNFKEQ.

V gene TRBV14 combines with J gene TRBJ2-3; 7 bases map to TRBD2. The CDR3 covers 16 residues. Per germline, CDR1 SGHDN and CDR2 FVKESK. The trim removed 8 bases at V and 5 bases at J, leaving 16 bases unmatched. The CDR3 protein is CASSYGRLADIDTQYF. DNA for the CDR3: TGTGCCAGCTCCTATGGGAGACTAGCAGACATAGATACGCAGTATTTT.

The sample holds a few counts of this clone. This chain uses TRBV29-1 with TRBJ2-1; 10 bases agree with TRBD2. J lost 6 bases, V lost 1 base, and 9 bases had no gene match. CDR3 length: 16 residues. CDR1 is SQVTM and CDR2 is ANQGSEA in the germline V gene. In DNA, the CDR3 is TGCAGCGTTGAAGGGTTAGCGGGGGGTCGTTTCAATGAGCAGTTCTTC. Amino acid sequence: CSVEGLAGGRFNEQFF.

The chain joins TRBV28 to TRBJ2-7; 7 nucleotides align to TRBD2. Germline values: CDR1 MDHEN, CDR2 SYDVKM. The CDR3 has 15 residues. The ends lost 5 bases at V and 4 bases at J; junction bases unmatched: 11. CDR3 amino acids: CASSGGSGEGYEQYF. CDR3 DNA: TGTGCCAGCAGTGGCGGGAGCGGGGAGGGATACGAGCAGTACTTC.

The chain couples TRBV6-4 to TRBJ2-2; TRBD2 aligns across 10 bases. J gave up 0 bases and V 2 bases, and 12 bases lay outside the gene matches. CDR3 size: 20 residues. Germline V gives CDR1 MRHNA, CDR2 SNTAGT. In nucleotides, the CDR3 is TGTGCCAGCAGTGACGGGGTAGCGGGGGGCCTACCTCCGAACACCGGGGAGCTGTTTTTT. It is translated as CASSDGVAGGLPPNTGELFF.

The CDR3: CASSRHRDQPQHF. The CDR3 region has the DNA TGTGCCAGCTCACGCCACAGGGACCAGCCCCAGCATTTT. This chain connects TRBV18 to TRBJ1-5; TRBD1 is a possible D gene (6 bases). The CDR3 sequence is 13 residues long. V gave up 4 bases and J gave up 7 bases, with 11 bases separating them. Per the germline V gene, CDR1 is KGHSH and CDR2 is LQKENI.

The chain links TRBV6-5 to TRBJ2-7; 10 nucleotides align to TRBD2. CDR1 and CDR2 from the germline V gene are MNHEY and SVGAGI. The ends lost 5 bases at V and 2 bases at J; junction bases unmatched: 6. This CDR3 region has 15 residues. The DNA of the CDR3 is TGTGCCAGCAGTCCTGGACTAGCGGATACCTACGAGCAGTACTTC. It is translated as CASSPGLADTYEQYF.

CDR3 in DNA: TGTGCCAGCAGCTCAATCGGGTGGATTGGGTCCGGGGAGCTGTTTTTT. Amino acids: CASSSIGWIGSGELFF. The chain has TRBV14 and TRBJ2-2; D remains ambiguous. CDR3 size: 16 residues. The germline V gene encodes CDR1 SGHDN and CDR2 FVKESK. The V end lost 5 bases, the J end lost 6 bases, and 19 bases lay between the germline ends.

The rearrangement joins TRBV5-6 to TRBJ2-4; tentative D call: TRBD1 (5 bases). The V and J ends lost 2 bases and 7 bases respectively, with 7 bases between them. In germline, CDR1 is SGHDT, CDR2 YYEEEE. The CDR3 sequence is 12 residues long. CDR3: CASSFRDNIQYF. CDR3 nucleotide sequence: TGTGCCAGCAGCTTCAGGGATAACATTCAGTACTTC.

The rearrangement joins TRBV28 to TRBJ2-7; D is unclear. Trimming removed 7 bases from V and 4 bases from J, with 8 bases in between. Germline V gene data show CDR1 as MDHEN and CDR2 as SYDVKM. This CDR3 spans 11 amino acids. The CDR3 coding sequence is TGTGCCAGCACTAGTAATTACGAGCAGTACTTC. Residues: CASTSNYEQYF.

The CDR3 spells CASSFPPPNTQYF. The CDR3, as DNA: TGCGCCAGCAGCTTCCCCCCCCCAAATACGCAGTATTTT. The chain uses TRBV5-1 and TRBJ2-3; D is uncertain. Germline lookup yields CDR1 SGHRS and CDR2 YFSETQ. Trimming left V 2 bases short and J 7 bases short, with 11 bases between. This CDR3 is 13 amino acids long.

This chain links TRBV4-3 with TRBJ2-7; tentatively, D is TRBD2 (5 bases). From germline, CDR1 is LGHNA and CDR2 YSLEER. Trimming pared 3 bases from V and 3 bases from J, leaving 18 bases between. The CDR3 loop spans 16 amino acids. Here the CDR3 DNA reads TGCGCCAGCAGCCAGACGAGGGTACCACCGGACTACGAGCAGTACTTC. Its protein is CASSQTRVPPDYEQYF.

The chain uses TRBV6-5 and TRBJ2-3, with TRBD2 as a possible D gene (5 bases). CDR1 is MNHEY and CDR2 is SVGAGI in the germline V gene. V lost 6 bases and J lost 2, with 15 bases in between. The CDR3 spans 15 residues. The CDR3: CASSADPSYTDTQYF. The CDR3 nucleotides read TGTGCCAGCAGCGCGGATCCTAGCTACACAGATACGCAGTATTTT.

The chain links TRBV2 to TRBJ1-2; weak D call: TRBD1 (5 bases). Trimming removed 9 bases from V and 2 bases from J, with 19 bases in between. CDR3 length equals 15 residues. CDR1 is SNHLY and CDR2 is FYNNEI in the germline V gene. CDR3 region: CASTPQGRENYGYTF. DNA of the CDR3: TGTGCCAGTACTCCCCAGGGAAGGGAAAACTATGGCTACACCTTC.

The chain has TRBV29-1 and TRBJ1-2; 10 bases map to TRBD1. The CDR3 extends over 12 amino acids. V trimming: 7 bases; J trimming: 3 bases; junction bases outside the gene matches: 2. CDR1 is SQVTM, CDR2 ANQGSEA, per germline. The CDR3 sequence: CSGGQGDYGYTF. CDR3 DNA: TGCAGCGGCGGACAGGGGGACTATGGCTACACCTTC.